This record looks at one T cell receptor (beta chain) sequence and its context. Original methodology: Amplification with reference gene primers provided the estimates of nucleated cell counts. TCRdb's copy holds only in-frame clones and misses some; the assay was immunoSEQ multiplex PCR. V, J and clone size were drawn from that table, and D and trimming were deduced from the DNA. The sample holds about 190,000 clones, about 86% seen once. The sample comes from a study of blood T cell repertoires in COVID-19. At the level of the study: Sites in the United States, Italy and Spain provided acute and convalescent COVID-19 samples. PBMCs, B-cell-depleted T cells, or T cells provided the cDNA or gDNA that made up the material.

V was pared by 1 base and J by 8 bases, with 14 bases between. The V gene's germline CDR1 is SGHTA and CDR2 FQGNSA. The CDR3 totals 14 residues. Source material: peripheral blood. The V gene is TRBV7-2, the J gene TRBJ1-2; D is perhaps TRBD1 (5 bases). This TCR came from a man aged 30 to 39 with active or convalescent COVID-19. CDR3 DNA sequence: TGTGCCAGCAGCTTAGACCCAGGGAGGGGCGGCTACACCTTC. It is translated as CASSLDPGRGGYTF. The variable domain in full, completed from reference TRBV7-2 and TRBJ1-2, reads GAGVSQSPSNKVTEKGKDVELRCDPISGHTALYWYRQSLGQGLEFLIYFQGNSAPDKSGLPSDRFSAERTGGSVSTLTIQRTQQEDSAVYLCASSLDPGRGGYTFGSGTRLTVV.